One sample yielded the 21 T cell receptor beta chains listed below, sequenced in a study of cytomegalovirus exposure and HLA in healthy donors. 60 Vbeta and 13 Jbeta primers were used in PCR. TCRdb keeps only in-frame clones here, not all; method: immunoSEQ multiplex PCR. The table includes about 77,000 clones, roughly 80% detected once. The sequenced sample consisted of PBMCs. Receptors were obtained from a woman between 40 and 55 years old in good health and CMV-seronegative.

In DNA, the CDR3 is TGTGCCTGGAGCCTTACGACAGGTTCGAACACCATATATTTT. Amino acid sequence: CAWSLTTGSNTIYF. The chain uses TRBV30 and TRBJ1-3; tentative D call: TRBD1 (6 bases). V lost 3 bases and J lost 7, with 16 bases in between. CDR1 is GTSNPN and CDR2 is SVGIG in the germline V gene (reference sequence). The CDR3 is 14 amino acids. The complete variable domain, with remaining parts taken from reference TRBV30 and TRBJ1-3, reads SQTIHQWPATLVQPVGSPLSLECTVEGTSNPNLYWYRQAAGRGLQLLFYSVGIGQISSEVPQNLSASRPQDRQFILSSKKLLLSDSGFYLCAWSLTTGSNTIYFGEGSWLTVV.

Only a few counts were recorded for this clone. V gene TRBV27 combines with J gene TRBJ2-7; the match to TRBD1 covers 9 bases. The CDR3 covers 15 residues. Germline assignment: CDR1 MNHEY and CDR2 SMNVEV (reference sequence). The V and J ends lost 5 bases and 7 bases, in that order; junction bases with no gene match: 12. CDR3 DNA sequence: TGTGCCAGCAGTGTATACCCGGGACAGGGTGGTGAGCAGTACTTC. It codes for CASSVYPGQGGEQYF.

The genes are TRBV30 and TRBJ2-4; D remains unclear. The length of the CDR3 is 12 residues. The germline CDR1 and CDR2 sequences are GTSNPN and SVGIG (reference sequence). The V and J ends lost 0 bases and 13 bases respectively, with 13 bases between them. Written as DNA, the CDR3 is TGTGCCTGGAGTGTACAGCCTGGCTCCCAGTACTTC. Translating gives CAWSVQPGSQYF.

As DNA, the CDR3 is TGCGCCAGCAGTTCCGGGAGGGGGGACACTGAAGCTTTCTTT. Translated: CASSSGRGDTEAFF. The chain carries TRBV5-1 and TRBJ1-1, with D perhaps matching TRBD1 (6 bases). CDR3 length: 14 amino acids. The V and J ends lost 5 bases and 3 bases respectively, with 14 bases between them. Germline V gene lookup returns CDR1 SGHRS and CDR2 YFSETQ.

The chain combines TRBV4-3 with TRBJ2-7, with D maybe TRBD1 (6 bases). The germline V gene has CDR1 LGHNA and CDR2 YSLEER. CDR3 size: 15 residues. Trimming pared 3 bases from V and 2 bases from J, leaving 14 bases between. For the CDR3, the DNA is TGCGCCAGCAGCCATACAGGGCCCTCCCCCTACGAGCAGTACTTC. Its translation is CASSHTGPSPYEQYF.

J is TRBJ1-1 and V is TRBV19, with D maybe TRBD1 (6 bases). V was pared by 5 bases and J by 3 bases, with 13 bases between. Germline V gene sequence: CDR1 LNHDA, CDR2 SQIVND (reference sequence). This CDR3 region has 14 residues. DNA of the CDR3: TGTGCCAGTAGTGGGGACACGTATTACACTGAAGCTTTCTTT. This sequence encodes CASSGDTYYTEAFF.

The rearrangement uses TRBV9 and TRBJ2-3, with D perhaps TRBD2 (5 bases). The CDR3 extends over 13 amino acids. V was trimmed by 0 bases and J by 14 bases, leaving 16 bases between them. Germline values: CDR1 SGDLS, CDR2 YYNGEE. The CDR3 DNA reads TGTGCCAGCAGCGTAGCTATGGAGGACGCTTTGTATTTT. It yields the protein CASSVAMEDALYF.

A few counts support this clone. The V and J genes are TRBV30 and TRBJ2-1; 9 bases match TRBD1. The CDR3 has 16 amino acids. J lost 7 bases, V lost 1 base, and 11 bases had no gene match. Per the germline V gene, CDR1 is GTSNPN and CDR2 is SVGIG (reference sequence). The CDR3 is CAWSGGRDRDQNEQFF. The CDR3 nucleotides read TGTGCCTGGAGTGGGGGTAGGGACAGGGATCAAAATGAGCAGTTCTTC. The entire variable domain, with the rest obtained from reference TRBV30 and TRBJ2-1, is as follows: SQTIHQWPATLVQPVGSPLSLECTVEGTSNPNLYWYRQAAGRGLQLLFYSVGIGQISSEVPQNLSASRPQDRQFILSSKKLLLSDSGFYLCAWSGGRDRDQNEQFFGPGTRLTVL.

V gene TRBV21-1 combines with J gene TRBJ1-1; whether TRBD1, the table's D call, matches the DNA was not checked. TRBV21-1 is reported as a pseudogene. This CDR3 comprises 18 residues. The CDR3 region is CASSKAGQGSPLSTEAFF. Written as DNA, the CDR3 is TGTGCCAGCAGCAAAGCGGGACAGGGGTCCCCTCTAAGTACTGAAGCTTTCTTT.

The rearrangement joins TRBV9 to TRBJ2-4; 7 nucleotides line up with TRBD2. Per the germline V gene, CDR1 is SGDLS and CDR2 is YYNGEE. The CDR3 sequence is 16 residues long. The J segment lost 5 bases and the V segment lost 4 bases, leaving 12 bases of the junction unmatched. The CDR3 DNA sequence: TGTGCCAGCAGCCCCCGGGGCGGGAGAGAAGAAAACATTCAGTACTTC. Protein sequence: CASSPRGGREENIQYF.

J is TRBJ1-2 and V is TRBV27, with D tentatively TRBD1 (6 bases). The V gene lost 3 bases and the J gene lost 5 bases, with 10 bases spanning the gap. CDR1 MNHEY and CDR2 SMNVEV come from the germline V gene (reference sequence). This CDR3 has 13 amino acids. The CDR3 DNA reads as TGTGCCAGCAGTTTTTCCAGGGGATATGGCTACACCTTC. Residues: CASSFSRGYGYTF.

V and J are TRBV15 and TRBJ1-5; D not certain. Trimming shortened V by 3 bases and J by 0 bases, and 12 bases separated the two germline ends. This CDR3 region has 16 residues. The germline gives CDR1 LNHNV, CDR2 YYDKDF (reference sequence). The CDR3 coding sequence is TGTGCCACCAGCAGTCGGACTGATTATAGCAATCAGCCCCAGCATTTT. Protein sequence: CATSSRTDYSNQPQHF.

The CDR3, as DNA: TGTGCCAGCAGCCCCAGAAGCGGGATCAACGGAAACATTCAGTACTTC. It is translated as CASSPRSGINGNIQYF. This chain joins TRBV7-8 and TRBJ2-4; 7 bases are shared with TRBD2. Germline V CDR1 and CDR2: SGHVS, FQNEAQ. This CDR3 is built from 16 residues. J was trimmed by 6 bases and V by 5 bases; bases with no gene match: 13. The whole variable domain, remainder taken from reference TRBV7-8 and TRBJ2-4, is GAGVSQSPRYKVAKRGQDVALRCDPISGHVSLFWYQQALGQGPEFLTYFQNEAQLDKSGLPSDRFFAERPEGSVSTLKIQRTQQEDSAVYLCASSPRSGINGNIQYFGAGTRLSVL.

This chain joins TRBV5-1 and TRBJ2-3; TRBD1 matches at 7 bases. This CDR3 has 15 residues. The germline V gene has CDR1 SGHRS and CDR2 YFSETQ. V dropped 4 bases and J dropped 0; count of bases not matched to a gene: 5. The CDR3 DNA is TGCGCCAGCAGCCCCCAGGGGGTGAGCACAGATACGCAGTATTTT. It specifies CASSPQGVSTDTQYF.

This clone appeared once. The J gene is TRBJ2-3, the V gene TRBV15; 8 bases map to TRBD1. The CDR3 extends over 18 amino acids. V was clipped by 0 bases and J by 0 bases; unmatched bases: 8. Looked up from germline, CDR1 is LNHNV and CDR2 is YYDKDF (reference sequence). CDR3 coding DNA: TGTGCCACCAGCAGAGATCGGCGGACAGGGATAAGCACAGATACGCAGTATTTT. Amino acid sequence: CATSRDRRTGISTDTQYF.

The chain couples TRBV6-4 to TRBJ1-5; D unresolved. The CDR3 contains 14 residues. The V end lost 2 bases, the J end lost 4 bases, and 9 bases lay between the germline ends. Germline CDR1 reads MRHNA; CDR2 reads SNTAGT. Here the CDR3 reads CASSDGGGNQPQHF. The CDR3 DNA follows: TGTGCCAGCAGTGACGGTGGAGGGAATCAGCCCCAGCATTTT.

The rearrangement uses TRBV18 and TRBJ2-1; weak D call: TRBD1 (6 bases). Germline V gives CDR1 KGHSH, CDR2 LQKENI. The V and J ends lost 6 bases and 15 bases respectively, with 18 bases between them. The CDR3 covers 12 residues. For the CDR3, the DNA is TGTGCCAGCTCTACCACAGGGTTAGATGGGTTCTTC. It encodes CASSTTGLDGFF. Combining the CDR3 with reference TRBV18 and TRBJ2-1 gives the whole variable domain NAGVMQNPRHLVRRRGQEARLRCSPMKGHSHVYWYRQLPEEGLKFMVYLQKENIIDESGMPKERFSAEFPKEGPSILRIQQVVRGDSAAYFCASSTTGLDGFFGPGTRLTVL.

This chain connects TRBV18 to TRBJ2-7; 9 bases match TRBD1. Per the germline V gene, CDR1 is KGHSH and CDR2 is LQKENI. The trim removed 2 bases at V and 6 bases at J, leaving 8 bases unmatched. This CDR3 has 15 amino acids. CDR3 loop: CASSPIGQGTIEQYF. Here the CDR3 DNA reads TGTGCCAGCTCACCAATTGGACAGGGGACGATCGAGCAGTACTTC.

This clone was seen a handful of times. The CDR3 DNA is TGTGCCAGCAGCTGGGACAGGGCGGCCGGGGAGCTGTTTTTT. Translation gives CASSWDRAAGELFF. The rearrangement joins TRBV7-3 to TRBJ2-2; TRBD1 matches at 9 bases. V gave up 4 bases and J gave up 6 bases; unmatched junction bases: 3. The CDR3 runs to 14 residues. Germline CDR1 is SGHTA and CDR2 is FQGTGA.

The chain has TRBV9 and TRBJ1-1, with TRBD1 matching over 9 bases. Germline V CDR1 and CDR2: SGDLS, YYNGEE. This CDR3 spans 13 amino acids. Losses at the gene ends were 4 bases for V and 5 bases for J; bases not matched to a gene: 3. The CDR3 DNA reads as TGTGCCAGCAGCTCAGGACAGGGGACTGAAGCTTTCTTT. Translating gives CASSSGQGTEAFF. The whole variable domain, filled in from reference TRBV9 and TRBJ1-1, reads DSGVTQTPKHLITATGQRVTLRCSPRSGDLSVYWYQQSLDQGLQFLIQYYNGEERAKGNILERFSAQQFPDLHSELNLSSLELGDSALYFCASSSGQGTEAFFGQGTRLTVV.

The rearrangement uses TRBV2 and TRBJ2-3; 8 bases align to TRBD2. This CDR3 comprises 15 residues. Per the germline V gene, CDR1 is SNHLY and CDR2 is FYNNEI. Germline trimming cut 4 bases from V and 3 bases from J; bases unmatched to any gene: 6. The CDR3 reads CASSALAGRTDTQYF. For the CDR3, the DNA is TGTGCCAGCAGTGCGTTAGCGGGGAGGACAGATACGCAGTATTTT.